The 5 T cell receptor beta chains reported below all come from one sample, sequenced in a study of blood T cell repertoires in COVID-19. Only in-frame clones appear in the TCRdb table, and some are missing; sequencing was by immunoSEQ multiplex PCR. The table shows approximately 68,000 clones, with around 85% occurring only once. Source material: peripheral blood. These receptors were taken from a woman aged 80 or over with active or convalescent COVID-19.

This chain uses TRBV23-1 with TRBJ2-1; D is perhaps TRBD2 (5 bases). TRBV23-1 is an open reading frame whose function is uncertain. V was clipped by 11 bases and J by 14 bases, with 16 bases between them. The length of the CDR3 is 10 residues. The CDR3 DNA is TGCGCCTCCGGGGTGGGTGCAAAGTTCTTC. Its protein product is CASGVGAKFF.

The chain employs TRBV6-2 or TRBV6-3 and TRBJ1-6; D gene ambiguous. This CDR3 has 17 amino acids. CDR1 is MNHEY, CDR2 SVGEGT, per germline. The V end was cut by 1 base, the J end by 6 bases, with 16 bases between. CDR3 nucleotides: TGTGCCAGCAGTTACTTGCCCGGCAGGACTGCTAATTCACCCCTCCACTTT. It translates to CASSYLPGRTANSPLHF.

This chain joins TRBV5-1 and TRBJ2-3; tentative D call: TRBD2 (5 bases). CDR1 and CDR2 (germline): SGHRS, YFSETQ. The CDR3 extends over 15 amino acids. The V end was cut by 5 bases, the J end by 2 bases, with 15 bases between. The CDR3 region has the DNA TGCGCCAGCAGGGAACCGGGAACCTACACAGATACGCAGTATTTT. This gives the protein CASREPGTYTDTQYF.

This clone has a handful of counts. Other nucleotide sequences in the sample specify the same CDR3. This chain links TRBV20-1 with TRBJ2-3, with unresolved D. The CDR3 is 11 residues long. Germline V gene sequence: CDR1 DFQATT, CDR2 SNEGSKA (reference sequence). Trimming took 0 bases from V and 7 from J, leaving 5 bases between them. The CDR3 nucleotides are TGCAGTGCTAGAGATAGTTATACGCAGTATTTT. Its translation: CSARDSYTQYF.

The chain recombines TRBV3-1 (or the pseudogene TRBV3-2) with TRBJ2-7, with 7 bases aligning to TRBD1. The CDR3 sequence is 16 residues long. Looked up from germline, CDR1 is LGHDT and CDR2 is YNNKEL (reference sequence). Germline trimming cut 3 bases from V and 4 bases from J; bases unmatched to any gene: 12. This CDR3 is CASSHKSLRGLYEQYF. In DNA, the CDR3 is TGTGCCAGCAGCCATAAGAGTTTGAGGGGGCTGTACGAGCAGTACTTC.